This T cell receptor (beta chain) was found in a study of blood T cell repertoires in COVID-19. About the study: The United States, Italy and Spain supplied acute and convalescent COVID-19 samples.

Deletions cut 4 bases from V and 0 bases from J, with 16 bases between. Germline V gene sequence: CDR1 SGHTS, CDR2 YDEGEE. The CDR3 runs 16 residues. This clone appeared once. Authors' processing steps: Estimation of nucleated cell counts was performed using reference gene primer amplification. Repertoires were generated with immunoSEQ multiplex PCR, while TCRdb's copy carries only in-frame clones and drops some. D and trimming were read from the DNA, whereas the V and J calls and clone size are those reported in that table. Of roughly 180,000 clones listed, around 82% are singletons. The chain couples TRBV5-8 to TRBJ2-5; tentatively, D is TRBD1 (6 bases). The TCR was taken from a woman over 75 with active or convalescent COVID-19. The sequenced material came from peripheral blood. The CDR3 bases are TGTGCCAGCAGCCCCGGACAGAGCTCGTACCAAGAGACCCAGTACTTC. Translated, it gives CASSPGQSSYQETQYF.